This T cell receptor beta chain was identified during a study of Ad26.COV2.S vaccination and SARS-CoV-2 variants. As for the study in general: Donor was one of the participants in the Ad26.COV2.S arm of the COV1001 trial. The study gave Ad26.COV2.S intramuscularly, once or twice 56 days apart.

Remarks on this clone: Antigen: not known.

Produced via immunoSEQ multiplex PCR; TCRdb's table is partial and in-frame only. This sample yields some 270,000 clones, of which 87% are seen a single time; less than 3.5% belongs to the top ten. Treatment: approximately 18 received Ad26.COV2.S at low or high dose, single or two shots; 5 received placebo; per-sample allocation not given. Samples came from day 63 after the first vaccine or placebo injection. Germline CDR1 KGHSH, CDR2 LQKENI. CDR3 length: 13 residues. Trimming pared 3 bases from V and 2 bases from J, leaving 8 bases between. Study-wide results and caveats: People given the vaccine had a wider spike-specific TCR breadth than placebo recipients did.

The TCR comes from a person between 18 and 65 years old who received the Ad26.COV2.S COVID-19 vaccine or a placebo. The chain employs TRBV18 and TRBJ2-7; the D gene is possibly TRBD2 (6 bases). The input for sequencing was peripheral blood, taken in a trial of Ad26.COV2.S vaccine versus placebo. CDR3 DNA sequence: TGTGCCAGCTCACCTAGCGGTACCTACGAGCAGTACGTC. Protein sequence: CASSPSGTYEQYV.